This T cell receptor (beta chain) was found in a study of T cell responses to AZD1222 COVID-19 vaccine. This table comes from immunoSEQ multiplex PCR, and its TCRdb copy is limited to in-frame clones, with some not included. The profile shows 100,000 or so clones, around nine tenths of them singletons. Looked up from germline, CDR1 is MNHEY and CDR2 is SVGAGI. Trimming removed 6 bases at V and 4 bases at J, with 13 bases between. The CDR3 runs to 14 residues. Findings and limits, study-wide: Across spike, vaccine-associated CD4 TCRs were found, dominant at 160-218 and 743-854.

In regard to this clone: The antigen is undetermined.

Second doses were pooled across both intervals (about 4 or about 12 weeks). This rearrangement joins TRBV6-5 to TRBJ1-5, with no clear D. The sample consisted of peripheral blood, taken 28 days after the second AZD1222 dose. This receptor was taken from an adult who received the AZD1222 COVID-19 vaccine. The DNA for the CDR3 is TGTGCCAGCAGCGACGGAATCTTGAATCAGCCCCAGCATTTT. Its translation: CASSDGILNQPQHF.